Listed here is a single T cell receptor beta chain. The antigen is not known. PCR amplification relied on 60 Vbeta primers (plus 13 Jbeta primers). Profiled with immunoSEQ multiplex PCR; TCRdb holds only in-frame clones, not every one. The sample table sets out some 150,000 clones. CDR3 length: 18 amino acids. The junction had 14 bases not matched to a gene; V was cut back by 3 bases and J by 1 base. Germline V gene sequence: CDR1 KGHSH, CDR2 LQKENI. This sample was included in a study of cytomegalovirus exposure and HLA in healthy donors. Broader study findings: It was in a later analysis that TCR association rates were seen to vary by HLA locus, highest for DRB1 and lowest for HLA-C. An analysis done earlier found most TCR beta V segments productive about 90% or about 30% of the time. Later examination showed HLA-associated TCR beta chains had greater clonal expansion than equally common others.

This TCR came from a woman aged 18-35 years in good health and CMV-seronegative. Sequenced input: PBMCs. The gene calls are TRBV18 and TRBJ2-7; 8 positions match TRBD2. CDR3 sequence (DNA): TGTGCCAGCTCACCGTTCGTTCTAGCTAGCGGGTTTTCCTACGAGCAGTACTTC. Protein: CASSPFVLASGFSYEQYF.